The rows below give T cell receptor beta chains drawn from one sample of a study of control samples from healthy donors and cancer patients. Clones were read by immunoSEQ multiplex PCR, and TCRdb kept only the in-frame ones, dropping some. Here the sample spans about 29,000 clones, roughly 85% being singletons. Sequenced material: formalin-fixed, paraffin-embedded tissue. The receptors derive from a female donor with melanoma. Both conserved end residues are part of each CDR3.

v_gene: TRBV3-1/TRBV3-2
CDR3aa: CASSQGPGANVLTF

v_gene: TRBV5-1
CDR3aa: CASSLWGRTAANYGYTF

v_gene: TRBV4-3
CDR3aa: CASSPGQNTGELFF

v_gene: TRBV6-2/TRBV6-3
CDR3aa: CASSYSFRGNTEAFF

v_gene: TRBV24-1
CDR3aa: CAPRGRNLCYGYTF

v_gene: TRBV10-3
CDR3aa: CAISDSGHTYNEQFF

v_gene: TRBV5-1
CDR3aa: CASSLAITVQETQYF

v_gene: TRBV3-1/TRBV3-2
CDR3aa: CASSPQGVTEAFF

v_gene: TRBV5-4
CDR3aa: CASSKAYPDTGELFF

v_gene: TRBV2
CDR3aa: CASGDRVRNGYTF

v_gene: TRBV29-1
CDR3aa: CSVGEAGVNTEAFF

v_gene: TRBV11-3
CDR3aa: CASSRGQAYEQYF

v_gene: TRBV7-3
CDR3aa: CASSRDRGNEQFF

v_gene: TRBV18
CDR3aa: CASSPSDRGTEQYF

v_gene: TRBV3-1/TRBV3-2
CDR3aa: CASSQWDTIYF

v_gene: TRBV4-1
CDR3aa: CASSWSAEVSNEQFF

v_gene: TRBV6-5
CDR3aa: CASSPEGLASYEQYF

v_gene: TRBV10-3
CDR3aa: CAISEGGRKTGYTF

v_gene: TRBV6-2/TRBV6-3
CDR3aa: CASSRGLYEQYF

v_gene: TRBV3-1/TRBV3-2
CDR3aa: CASSQARLANEQFF

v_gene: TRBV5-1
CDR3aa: CASSFQGLEGYTF

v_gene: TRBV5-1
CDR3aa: CASSLGTGGAMLETQYF

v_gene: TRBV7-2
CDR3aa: CASSASKVDTEAFF

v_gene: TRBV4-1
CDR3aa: CASSQDGPGRLDEQFF

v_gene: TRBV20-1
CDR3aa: CSASMASGRREQYF

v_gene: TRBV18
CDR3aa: CASSPTWRGMGNEQFF

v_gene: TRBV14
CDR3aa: CASSQFQEGITDTQYF

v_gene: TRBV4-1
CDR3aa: CASSQEELTNEQFF

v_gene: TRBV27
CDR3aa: CASSSAGTEDTDTQYF

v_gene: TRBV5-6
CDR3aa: CASSRRPTVGETQYF

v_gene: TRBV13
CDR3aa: CASSRDSPTQYF

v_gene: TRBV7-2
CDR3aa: CASSFDRGFSGNTIYF

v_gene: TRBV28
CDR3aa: CASSPLGRVWFQTEAFF

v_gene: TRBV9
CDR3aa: CASSVPAGLAGNTGELFF

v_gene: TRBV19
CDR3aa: CASSDPQGLSEKLFF

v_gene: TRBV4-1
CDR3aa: CASSRQGDSDQPQHF

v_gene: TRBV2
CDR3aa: CASSSRVHNDEQFF

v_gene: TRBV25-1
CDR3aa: CASSELGAQGYTF

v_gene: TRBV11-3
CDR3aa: CASLYRGLYGYTF